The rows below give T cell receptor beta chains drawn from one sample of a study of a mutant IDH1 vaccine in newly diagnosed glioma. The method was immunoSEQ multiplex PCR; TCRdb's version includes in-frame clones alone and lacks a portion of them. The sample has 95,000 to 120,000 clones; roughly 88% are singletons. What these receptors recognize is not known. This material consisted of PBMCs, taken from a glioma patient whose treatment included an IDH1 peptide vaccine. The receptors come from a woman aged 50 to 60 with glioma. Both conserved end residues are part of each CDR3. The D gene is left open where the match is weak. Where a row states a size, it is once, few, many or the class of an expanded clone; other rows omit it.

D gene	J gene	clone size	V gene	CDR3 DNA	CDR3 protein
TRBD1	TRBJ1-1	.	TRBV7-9	TGTGCCAGCAGCTTAATGGCGGGACAGGGTGTAGAAGCTTTCTTT	CASSLMAGQGVEAFF
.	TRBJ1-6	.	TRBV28	TGTGCCAGCACCAAAAGTGGGGGGTATAATTCACCCCTCCACTTT	CASTKSGGYNSPLHF
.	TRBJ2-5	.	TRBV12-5	TGTGCTAGTGGTTTGCAAGAGACCCAGTACTTC	CASGLQETQYF
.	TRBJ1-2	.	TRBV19	TGTGCCAGTAAAAGGGGCGGGGGCCTCTATGGCTACACCTTC	CASKRGGGLYGYTF
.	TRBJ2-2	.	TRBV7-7	TGTGCTAGCAGCCCCGGGACTCAGAACACCGGGGAGCTGTTTTTT	CASSPGTQNTGELFF
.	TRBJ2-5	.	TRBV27	TGTGCCAGCAGTTTTTATGGGGAGCAGTACTTC	CASSFYGEQYF
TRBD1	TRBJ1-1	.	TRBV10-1	TGCGCCAGCAGGGACAGGGAGAACACTGAAGCTTTCTTT	CASRDRENTEAFF
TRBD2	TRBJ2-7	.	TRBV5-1	TGCGCCAGCAGCAACCTCGGGAGGGCCAGCTACGAGCAGTACTTC	CASSNLGRASYEQYF
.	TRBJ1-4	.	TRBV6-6	TGTGCCAGCAGTTATGGTGGGGAAAAACTGTTTTTT	CASSYGGEKLFF
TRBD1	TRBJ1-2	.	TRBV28	TGTGCCAGCATCCCCTTGGACAGGGGGAGCACCAACTATGGCTACACCTTC	CASIPLDRGSTNYGYTF
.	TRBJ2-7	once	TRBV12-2	TGTGCAAGTCGCTTAGAAGCGGGTGGCTTCTCCTACGAGCAGTACTTC	CASRLEAGGFSYEQYF
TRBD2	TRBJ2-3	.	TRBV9	TGTGCCAGCAGACTCGGACTAGCTCGAACAGATACGCAGTATTTT	CASRLGLARTDTQYF
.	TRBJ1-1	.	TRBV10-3	TGTGCCATCAGTGGCCAGACCGCCGAAGCTTTCTTT	CAISGQTAEAFF
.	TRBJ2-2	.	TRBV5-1	TGCGCCAGCAGCTTGGGGGGAAATATGAACACCGGGGAGCTGTTTTTT	CASSLGGNMNTGELFF
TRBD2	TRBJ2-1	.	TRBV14	TGTGCCAGCAGTCTAGCGGGAGGACACAATGAGCAGTTCTTC	CASSLAGGHNEQFF
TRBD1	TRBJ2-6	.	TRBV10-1	TGCGCCAGCAGTGACGGGACAGGGGTTTCCAACGTCCTGACTTTC	CASSDGTGVSNVLTF
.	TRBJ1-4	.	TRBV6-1	TGTGCCAGCACAGACAGGCGGGACGAAAAACTGTTTTTT	CASTDRRDEKLFF
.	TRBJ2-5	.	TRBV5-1	TGCGCCAGCAGCCCTGAGGGGGGCAGAGAGACCCAGTACTTC	CASSPEGGRETQYF
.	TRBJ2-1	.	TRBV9	TGTGCCAGCAGCGTAGCTCCCAGGGGATCCTACAATGAGCAGTTCTTC	CASSVAPRGSYNEQFF
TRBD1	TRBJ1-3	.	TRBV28	TGTGCCACCTTGGGGACAGGCGTGGGCTCTGGAAACACCATATATTTT	CATLGTGVGSGNTIYF
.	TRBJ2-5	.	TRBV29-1	TGCAGCGTTGACAGGAATCAAGAGACCCAGTACTTC	CSVDRNQETQYF
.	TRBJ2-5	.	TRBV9	TGTGCCAGCAGCCAAACGTGGGGCCAAGAGACCCAGTACTTC	CASSQTWGQETQYF
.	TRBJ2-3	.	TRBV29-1	TGCAGCGTTGAAGTGGGCCGCACAGATACGCAGTATTTT	CSVEVGRTDTQYF
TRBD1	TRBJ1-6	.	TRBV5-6	TGTGCCAGCAGCCCGCGGAGTAGGGGGCCTTCACCCCTCCACTTT	CASSPRSRGPSPLHF
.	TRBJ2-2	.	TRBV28	TGTGCCAGCAGTCCTATCAAGGGAATGAACACCGGGGAGCTGTTTTTT	CASSPIKGMNTGELFF
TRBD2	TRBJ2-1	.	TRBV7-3	TGTGCCAGCAGCTTAACGTTCCTAGCGGGAGCTGAGCAGTTCTTC	CASSLTFLAGAEQFF
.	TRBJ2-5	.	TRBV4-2	TGTGCCAGCAGCGAATATGCCGGGCTCGGTGGGGGAGAGACCCAGTACTTC	CASSEYAGLGGGETQYF
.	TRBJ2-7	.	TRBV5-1	TGCGCCAGCAGCCCGTGGACAGAAACCTACGAGCAGTACTTC	CASSPWTETYEQYF
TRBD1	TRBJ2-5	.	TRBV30	TGTGCCTGGAGTTCTCCCGGGACAGGGTCGAAGACCCAGTACTTC	CAWSSPGTGSKTQYF
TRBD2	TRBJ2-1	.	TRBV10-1	TGCGCCAGCAGCTCCGGACTAGCGGGAGGGACCTACAATGAGCAGTTCTTC	CASSSGLAGGTYNEQFF
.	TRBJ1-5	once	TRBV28	TGTGCCAGCAGACCCCAGGGGCGAAACAATCAGCCCCAGCATTTT	CASRPQGRNNQPQHF
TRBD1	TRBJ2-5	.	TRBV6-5	TGTGCCAGCAGTTCCAGGGGGCGTTGGGAGACCCAGTACTTC	CASSSRGRWETQYF
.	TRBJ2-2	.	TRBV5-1	TGCGCCAGCATCGGGTACACCGGGGAGCTGTTTTTT	CASIGYTGELFF
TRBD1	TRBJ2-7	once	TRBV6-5	TGTGCCAGCAGTCGTACAGGGGTTCCAAGGGAGCAGTACTTC	CASSRTGVPREQYF
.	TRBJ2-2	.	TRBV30	TGTGCCTGGACCCCGACCAGGAACACCGGGGAGCTGTTTTTT	CAWTPTRNTGELFF
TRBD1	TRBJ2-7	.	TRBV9	TGTGCCAGCAGCGTCCGAGACAGGGCCTACGAGCAGTACTTC	CASSVRDRAYEQYF
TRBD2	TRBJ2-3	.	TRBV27	TGTGCCAGCAGTTTTGTAGCGGGAGGGGGCCATAGCACAGATACGCAGTATTTT	CASSFVAGGGHSTDTQYF
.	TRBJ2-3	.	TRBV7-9	TGTGCCAGCAGCTCTGTGCAACGGCCCAGCACAGATACGCAGTATTTT	CASSSVQRPSTDTQYF
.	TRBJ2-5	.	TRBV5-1	TGCGCCAGCAGCTTCCTGGCAGCCTTAGGTGAGACCCAGTACTTC	CASSFLAALGETQYF
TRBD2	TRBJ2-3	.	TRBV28	TGTGCCAGCGGCCCCCTAAGCGGGGGGTACACAGATACGCAGTATTTT	CASGPLSGGYTDTQYF
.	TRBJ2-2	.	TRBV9	TGTGCCAGCAGCCCAACCGGGACGGGCAGCGGGGAGCTGTTTTTT	CASSPTGTGSGELFF
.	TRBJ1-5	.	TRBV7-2	TGTGCCAGCAGCCCGCCGGGGGGAGGGAATCAGCCCCAGCATTTT	CASSPPGGGNQPQHF
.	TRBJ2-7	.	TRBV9	TGTGCCAGCAGCGTAGATCCGCTCCCCCCCTACGAGCAGTACTTC	CASSVDPLPPYEQYF
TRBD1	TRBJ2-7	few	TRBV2	TGTGCCAGCAGACCCGGGACAGGAATAGGGTCCTACGAGCAGTACTTC	CASRPGTGIGSYEQYF
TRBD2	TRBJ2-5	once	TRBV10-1	TGCGCCAGAACCGGGACTAGCGGGAGTATGTGGGTTGAGGAGACCCAGTACTTC	CARTGTSGSMWVEETQYF
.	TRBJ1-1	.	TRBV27	TGTGCCAGCAGTATCCAGGGACCCCGGGGGGAAGCTTTCTTT	CASSIQGPRGEAFF
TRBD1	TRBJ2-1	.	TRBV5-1	TGCGCCAGCAGCTCCGGGACAGGGGGCTTTATCTCCTACAATGAGCAGTTCTTC	CASSSGTGGFISYNEQFF
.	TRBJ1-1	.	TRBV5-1	TGCGCCAGCAGCTTAGGACCGGCGAACACTGAAGCTTTCTTT	CASSLGPANTEAFF
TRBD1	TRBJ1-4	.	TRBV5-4	TGTGCCACCAAGACAGGGGGAAAAGGGGAAAAACTGTTTTTT	CATKTGGKGEKLFF
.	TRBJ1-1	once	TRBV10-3	TGTGCCATCAGTGAGTCGGGCGGTCGGACTGAAGCTTTCTTT	CAISESGGRTEAFF
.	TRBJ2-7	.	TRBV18	TGTGCCAGCTCACCAGAAGGGATTTCCTACGAGCAGTACTTC	CASSPEGISYEQYF
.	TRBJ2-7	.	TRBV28	TGTGCCAGCAGCAGCGGACAGACCTACGAGCAGTACTTC	CASSSGQTYEQYF